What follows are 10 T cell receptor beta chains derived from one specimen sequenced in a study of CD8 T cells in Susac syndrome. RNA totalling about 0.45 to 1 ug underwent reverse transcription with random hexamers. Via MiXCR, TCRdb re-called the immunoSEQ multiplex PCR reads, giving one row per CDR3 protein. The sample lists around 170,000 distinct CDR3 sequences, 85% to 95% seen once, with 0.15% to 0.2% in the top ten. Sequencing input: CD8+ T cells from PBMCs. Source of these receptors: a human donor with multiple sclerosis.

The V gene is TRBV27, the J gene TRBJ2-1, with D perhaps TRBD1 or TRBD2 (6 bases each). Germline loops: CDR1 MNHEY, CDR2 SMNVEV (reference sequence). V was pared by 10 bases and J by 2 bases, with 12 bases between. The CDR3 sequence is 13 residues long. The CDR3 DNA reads TGTGCCACCGGGGGCACAACCTACAATGAGCAGTTCTTC. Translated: CATGGTTYNEQFF.

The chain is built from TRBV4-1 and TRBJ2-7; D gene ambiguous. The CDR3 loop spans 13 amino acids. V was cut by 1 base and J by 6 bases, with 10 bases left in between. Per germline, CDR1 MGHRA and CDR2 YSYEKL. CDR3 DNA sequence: TGCGCCAGCAGCCAAGGTCCGTGGAGCGAGCAGTACTTC. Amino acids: CASSQGPWSEQYF.

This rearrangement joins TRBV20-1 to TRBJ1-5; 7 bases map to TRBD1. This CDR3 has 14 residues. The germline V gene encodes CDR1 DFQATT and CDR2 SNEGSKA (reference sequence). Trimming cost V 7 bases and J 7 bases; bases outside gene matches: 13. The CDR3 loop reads CSGQGGAGEQPQHF. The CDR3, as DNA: TGCAGTGGGCAGGGGGGGGCCGGTGAACAGCCCCAGCATTTT.

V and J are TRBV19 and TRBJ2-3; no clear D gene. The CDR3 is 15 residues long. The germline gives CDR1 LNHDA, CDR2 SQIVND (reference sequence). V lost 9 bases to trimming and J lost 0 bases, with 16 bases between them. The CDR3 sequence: CASSAGDPSTDTQYF. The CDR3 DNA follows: TGTGCCAGCTCCGCCGGTGACCCTAGCACAGATACGCAGTATTTT. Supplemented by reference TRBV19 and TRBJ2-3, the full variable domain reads DGGITQSPKYLFRKEGQNVTLSCEQNLNHDAMYWYRQDPGQGLRLIYYSQIVNDFQKGDIAEGYSVSREKKESFPLTVTSAQKNPTAFYLCASSAGDPSTDTQYFGPGTRLTVL.

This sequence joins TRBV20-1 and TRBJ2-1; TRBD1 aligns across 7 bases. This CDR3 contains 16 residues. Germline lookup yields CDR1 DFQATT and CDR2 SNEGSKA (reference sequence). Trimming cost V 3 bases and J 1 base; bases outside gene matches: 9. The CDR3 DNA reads TGCAGTGCTAGGGGGACAGACAGGGTATCCTACAATGAGCAGTTCTTC. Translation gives CSARGTDRVSYNEQFF.

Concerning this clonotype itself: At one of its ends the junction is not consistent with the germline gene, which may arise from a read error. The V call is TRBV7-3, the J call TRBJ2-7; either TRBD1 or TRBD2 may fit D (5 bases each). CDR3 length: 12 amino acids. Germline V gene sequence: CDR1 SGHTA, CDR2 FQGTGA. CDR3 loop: CASSLTGRVLHF. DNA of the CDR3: TGTGCCAGCAGCTTAACGGGACGGGTTTTGCACTTC. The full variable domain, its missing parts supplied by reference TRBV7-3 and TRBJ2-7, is GAGVSQTPSNKVTEKGKYVELRCDPISGHTALYWYRQSLGQGPEFLIYFQGTGAADDSGLPNDRFFAVRPEGSVSTLKIQRTERGDSAVYLCASSLTGRVLHFGPGTRLTVT.

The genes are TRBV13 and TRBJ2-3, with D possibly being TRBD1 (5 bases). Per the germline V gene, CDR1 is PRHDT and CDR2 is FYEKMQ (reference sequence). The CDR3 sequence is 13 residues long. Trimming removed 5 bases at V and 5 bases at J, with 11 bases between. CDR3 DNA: TGTGCCAGCAGCCGAGAAAGGGGAGATACGCAGTATTTT. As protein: CASSRERGDTQYF.

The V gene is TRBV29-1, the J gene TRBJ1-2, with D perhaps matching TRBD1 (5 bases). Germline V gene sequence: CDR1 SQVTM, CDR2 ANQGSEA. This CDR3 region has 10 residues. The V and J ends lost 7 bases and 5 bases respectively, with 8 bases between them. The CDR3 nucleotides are TGCAGCGCTGAGGGGTATGGCTACACCTTC. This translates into CSAEGYGYTF.

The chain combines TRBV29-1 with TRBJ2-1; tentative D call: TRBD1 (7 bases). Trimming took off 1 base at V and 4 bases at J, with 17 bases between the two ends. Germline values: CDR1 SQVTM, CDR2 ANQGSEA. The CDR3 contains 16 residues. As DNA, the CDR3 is TGCAGCGTTGAAGGAGCCCCGGCGGGACAGTACAATGAGCAGTTCTTC. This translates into CSVEGAPAGQYNEQFF.

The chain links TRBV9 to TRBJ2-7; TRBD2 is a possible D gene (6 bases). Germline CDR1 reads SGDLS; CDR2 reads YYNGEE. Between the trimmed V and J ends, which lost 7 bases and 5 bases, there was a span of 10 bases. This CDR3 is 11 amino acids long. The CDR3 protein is CASGGINEQYF. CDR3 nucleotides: TGTGCCAGCGGAGGGATCAACGAGCAGTACTTC.